The 17 T cell receptor beta chains given below trace back to one sample, sequenced in a study of T cells in Graves' hyperthyroidism and ophthalmopathy. From RNA transcripts, TCR beta CDR3 regions were amplified. A first-round RT-PCR of the TCR CDR3 used the HTBI primer set. MiXCR, run by TCRdb on the multiplex PCR reads, gives a single entry per CDR3 protein. The sample includes more than 600,000 distinct CDR3 sequences, about a sixth of them seen just once. Sequencing was carried out using blood. The origin of the receptors is a man younger than 35 with Graves' hyperthyroidism.

This clonotype was seen a handful of times. DNA for the CDR3: TGTGCCTGGAGAGTGGGGGGGTATTGGGGCTACACCTTC. Translating gives CAWRVGGYWGYTF. This chain connects TRBV30 to TRBJ1-2; perhaps TRBD1 as D (5 bases). This CDR3 spans 13 amino acids. Between the trimmed V and J ends, which lost 3 bases and 8 bases, there was a span of 16 bases. Germline CDR1 reads GTSNPN; CDR2 reads SVGIG (reference sequence).

This clonotype was detected a few times. The J gene is TRBJ2-7, the V gene TRBV10-3; 8 nucleotides match TRBD1. CDR1 is ENHRY, CDR2 SYGVKD, per germline. The CDR3 sequence is 14 residues long. Germline trimming cut 8 bases from V and 2 bases from J; bases unmatched to any gene: 8. The CDR3 region has the DNA TGTGCCATCGCTGGGACAGGCTCTACCTACGAGCAGTACTTC. This translates into CAIAGTGSTYEQYF.

V usage is TRBV29-1 and J usage is TRBJ2-5, with 9 bases that match TRBD1. Germline V lookup: CDR1 SQVTM, CDR2 ANQGSEA. This CDR3 is built from 15 residues. Trimming cost V 3 bases and J 5 bases; bases outside gene matches: 10. The CDR3, as DNA: TGCAGCGTTGATAAGAGGACAGGGGTCTCGGAGACCCAGTACTTC. Its protein product is CSVDKRTGVSETQYF.

The V and J genes are TRBV9 and TRBJ2-6; 7 nucleotides match TRBD1. Trimming cost V 3 bases and J 4 bases; bases outside gene matches: 4. Germline CDR1 reads SGDLS; CDR2 reads YYNGEE. This CDR3 has 15 amino acids. As DNA, the CDR3 is TGTGCCAGCAGCGCCACGGGACAGGGGGCCAACGTCCTGACTTTC. It translates to CASSATGQGANVLTF.

The table lists this clonotype with many counts. The chain couples TRBV7-2 to TRBJ2-5; D gene ambiguous. Germline CDR1 reads SGHTA; CDR2 reads FQGNSA. The CDR3 covers 14 residues. V was pared by 5 bases and J by 5 bases, with 15 bases between. CDR3 nucleotides: TGTGCCAGCAGCCCAGCGCCGGGCTTGGAGACCCAGTACTTC. Translated, it gives CASSPAPGLETQYF.

In its sample, this clonotype was seen many times. The J gene is TRBJ2-7, the V gene TRBV12-3 or TRBV12-4; D is ambiguous. This CDR3 region has 14 residues. With 5 bases removed from V and 0 bases from J, the gap between germline ends came to 11 bases. The CDR3 sequence is CASSTSRASYEQYF. CDR3 bases: TGTGCCAGCAGTACCAGTAGGGCCTCCTACGAGCAGTACTTC.

This chain uses TRBV20-1 with TRBJ1-1, with D perhaps TRBD1 (6 bases). V shed 6 bases and J shed 3 bases, with 14 bases lying between them. CDR1 is DFQATT and CDR2 is SNEGSKA in the germline V gene (reference sequence). This CDR3 is built from 13 residues. This chain's CDR3 is CSALRGADTEAFF. The CDR3 nucleotides are TGCAGTGCCCTAAGGGGGGCTGACACTGAAGCTTTCTTT.

In this sample, this clonotype turned up many times. This rearrangement joins TRBV7-8 to TRBJ2-1, with 11 bases fitting TRBD2. V dropped 5 bases and J dropped 6; count of bases not matched to a gene: 6. The CDR3 has 15 residues. Germline V gene sequence: CDR1 SGHVS, CDR2 FQNEAQ. As DNA, the CDR3 is TGTGCCAGCAGCCATGGGACTAGCGGTCTCAATGAGCAGTTCTTC. Translated, it gives CASSHGTSGLNEQFF.

The chain has TRBV5-4 and TRBJ2-7, with 7 bases that match TRBD1. CDR1 and CDR2 (germline): SGHNT, YYREEE (reference sequence). The ends lost 1 base at V and 6 bases at J; junction bases unmatched: 7. CDR3 length equals 14 residues. The CDR3 spells CASSLKGAPLEQYF. For the CDR3, the DNA is TGTGCCAGCAGCTTGAAGGGGGCTCCTCTCGAGCAGTACTTC. Complete variable domain (other parts from reference TRBV5-4 and TRBJ2-7): ETGVTQSPTHLIKTRGQQVTLRCSSQSGHNTVSWYQQALGQGPQFIFQYYREEENGRGNFPPRFSGLQFPNYSSELNVNALELDDSALYLCASSLKGAPLEQYFGPGTRLTVT.

This chain connects TRBV5-5 to TRBJ2-7; 7 bases line up with TRBD1. The V segment lost 3 bases and the J segment 0 bases; nucleotides outside the gene matches: 3. CDR1 SGHKS and CDR2 YYEKEE come from the germline V gene (reference sequence). CDR3 length: 14 amino acids. Written as DNA, the CDR3 is TGTGCCAGCAGCTGGGACAGCATCTCCTACGAGCAGTACTTC. Translated: CASSWDSISYEQYF.

The V and J genes are TRBV7-3 and TRBJ2-2, with no clear D. The CDR3 has 13 amino acids. Trimming took 5 bases from V and 8 from J, leaving 12 bases between them. Germline CDR1 and CDR2: SGHTA and FQGTGA. The CDR3 region is CASSKDRTGELFF. CDR3 bases: TGTGCCAGCAGCAAGGACCGCACTGGGGAGCTGTTTTTT.

The chain employs TRBV3-1 and TRBJ1-1, with a weak D call TRBD1 (6 bases). This CDR3 spans 13 amino acids. Germline CDR1 reads LGHDT; CDR2 reads YNNKEL (reference sequence). V was cut by 7 bases and J by 6 bases, with 15 bases left in between. CDR3: CASTPRGGAEAFF. The CDR3 DNA is TGTGCCAGCACACCCAGGGGAGGGGCTGAAGCTTTCTTT.

This clonotype was counted ten times or more. The V call is TRBV28, the J call TRBJ2-3; D ambiguous. Germline lookup yields CDR1 MDHEN and CDR2 SYDVKM. The CDR3 extends over 13 amino acids. V lost 6 bases to trimming and J lost 2 bases, with 9 bases between them. The CDR3 nucleotides read TGTGCCAGCAGAAACAGCTTCACAGATACGCAGTATTTT. It encodes CASRNSFTDTQYF.

This clonotype was recorded at least ten times. The V and J genes are TRBV20-1 and TRBJ2-3; 12 bases agree with TRBD2. CDR3 size: 15 residues. Per germline, CDR1 DFQATT and CDR2 SNEGSKA (reference sequence). V trimming: 1 base; J trimming: 2 bases; junction bases outside the gene matches: 1. In DNA, the CDR3 is TGCAGTGCTAGAGGGACTAGCGGGATCACAGATACGCAGTATTTT. Translated, it gives CSARGTSGITDTQYF.

The genes are TRBV30 and TRBJ2-3; maybe TRBD1 (6 bases). Germline CDR1 and CDR2: GTSNPN and SVGIG (reference sequence). This CDR3 has 13 residues. V lost 2 bases, J lost 4 bases, and 10 bases lay in between. CDR3 loop: CAWSRGTPDTQYF. Written as DNA, the CDR3 is TGTGCCTGGAGTAGGGGGACCCCAGATACGCAGTATTTT.

This chain links TRBV7-3 with TRBJ1-2, with 7 bases that match TRBD1. The V segment lost 5 bases and the J segment 7 bases; nucleotides outside the gene matches: 7. This CDR3 is built from 13 residues. Germline values: CDR1 SGHTA, CDR2 FQGTGA. The chain's CDR3 is CASSSQGDTGYTF. CDR3 nucleotide sequence: TGTGCCAGCAGCAGCCAGGGGGATACTGGCTACACCTTC.

There are many counts of this clonotype. The chain joins TRBV28 to TRBJ2-3; perhaps TRBD1 as D (7 bases). CDR3 length equals 14 residues. The ends were cut back, 6 bases at V and 8 bases at J, with 18 bases in the middle. CDR1 MDHEN and CDR2 SYDVKM come from the germline V gene. CDR3 loop: CASSPPGGFSTQYF. In nucleotides, the CDR3 is TGTGCCAGCAGCCCGCCAGGGGGGTTTTCTACGCAGTATTTT.